The 9 T cell receptor beta chains below were found in one sample sequenced in a study of cytomegalovirus exposure and HLA in healthy donors. The study ran its PCR with 60 Vbeta and 13 Jbeta primers. Assay: immunoSEQ multiplex PCR; the TCRdb copy retains only in-frame clones and omits some. The repertoire consists of over 50,000 clones, with 75% to 85% occurring once and the leading ten covering about 51%. Specimen: PBMCs. The receptor source for this set is a man over 45 in good health and CMV-seropositive.

This clone was seen only a few times. The chain employs TRBV15 and TRBJ1-6, with 7 bases lining up with TRBD1. With 3 bases clipped from V and 12 bases from J, the junction kept 2 bases outside the gene matches. CDR1 and CDR2 from the germline V gene are LNHNV and YYDKDF (reference sequence). This CDR3 is 12 amino acids long. CDR3: CATSRQGVPLHF. CDR3 DNA: TGTGCCACCAGCAGGCAGGGGGTACCCCTCCACTTT.

This clone has just a few counts. This chain uses TRBV30 with TRBJ1-2, with D perhaps TRBD1 (5 bases). V was trimmed by 5 bases and J by 7 bases, leaving 11 bases between them. Germline V CDR1 and CDR2: GTSNPN, SVGIG (reference sequence). The CDR3 has 11 residues. In DNA form, the CDR3 reads TGTGCCTGGGCCTCAGGGATTGGCTACACCTTC. Encoded protein: CAWASGIGYTF.

The chain uses TRBV10-1 and TRBJ2-7, with 7 bases identical to TRBD2. Germline V gene lookup returns CDR1 WNHNN and CDR2 SYGVQD (reference sequence). The CDR3 consists of 13 residues. The ends lost 5 bases at V and 0 bases at J; junction bases unmatched: 1. CDR3 sequence reads: CASSSGNSYEQYF. The CDR3 nucleotides are TGCGCCAGCAGTAGCGGGAACTCCTACGAGCAGTACTTC.

V and J are TRBV13 and TRBJ2-1, with D maybe TRBD2 (6 bases). Germline CDR1 PRHDT, CDR2 FYEKMQ (reference sequence). The CDR3 sequence is 15 residues long. The V end was cut by 1 base, the J end by 7 bases, with 14 bases between. The CDR3 is CASSLEGAGGNEQFF. The CDR3 bases are TGTGCCAGCAGCTTAGAAGGGGCAGGAGGGAATGAGCAGTTCTTC.

The chain joins TRBV28 to TRBJ1-5; the D gene is possibly TRBD1 (6 bases). CDR3 length: 17 residues. Germline V gene data show CDR1 as MDHEN and CDR2 as SYDVKM. V was pared by 2 bases and J by 0 bases, with 14 bases between. The CDR3 loop is CASSLQGKAYSNQPQHF. The CDR3 DNA is TGTGCCAGCAGTTTACAGGGGAAAGCTTATAGCAATCAGCCCCAGCATTTT.

This clone came up a few times. This rearrangement joins TRBV19 to TRBJ2-7; 11 positions agree with TRBD2. The CDR3 totals 13 residues. The V and J ends lost 6 bases and 2 bases, in that order; junction bases with no gene match: 0. CDR1 is LNHDA, CDR2 SQIVND, per germline (reference sequence). DNA of the CDR3: TGTGCCAGTAGGACTAGCGGGACCTACGAGCAGTACTTC. It codes for CASRTSGTYEQYF.

The chain's CDR3 is CASSLLGDNQPQHF. DNA for the CDR3: TGTGCCAGCAGTTTATTAGGGGATAATCAGCCCCAGCATTTT. The chain combines TRBV27 with TRBJ1-5, with D perhaps TRBD1 (5 bases). V gave up 1 base and J gave up 4 bases, with 8 bases separating them. CDR3 size: 14 residues. Germline V gene lookup returns CDR1 MNHEY and CDR2 SMNVEV (reference sequence).

This chain links TRBV18 with TRBJ1-1; 8 bases are a match to TRBD1. Trimming at V came to 1 base and at J to 1 base, leaving 8 bases not matched to a gene. Germline assignment: CDR1 KGHSH and CDR2 LQKENI. This CDR3 has 17 residues. CDR3 coding DNA: TGTGCCAGCTCACCACGCCAGACAGGGGCACGGAACACTGAAGCTTTCTTT. Its protein product is CASSPRQTGARNTEAFF.

This sequence joins TRBV9 and TRBJ2-3; D might be TRBD2 (6 bases). This CDR3 is built from 14 residues. The germline CDR1 and CDR2 sequences are SGDLS and YYNGEE. Trimming took 4 bases from V and 4 from J, leaving 13 bases between them. DNA for the CDR3: TGTGCCAGCAGCCCGGGACTGAGCCCAGATACGCAGTATTTT. Amino acid sequence: CASSPGLSPDTQYF. Supplemented by reference TRBV9 and TRBJ2-3, the full variable domain reads DSGVTQTPKHLITATGQRVTLRCSPRSGDLSVYWYQQSLDQGLQFLIQYYNGEERAKGNILERFSAQQFPDLHSELNLSSLELGDSALYFCASSPGLSPDTQYFGPGTRLTVL.